The clone carrying this T cell receptor beta chain was recorded a few times. The antigen is undetermined. This specimen belongs to a study of a mutant IDH1 vaccine in newly diagnosed glioma. Study in general: The initiation of vaccination occurred 4-6 weeks after radiotherapy alone, or with temozolomide cycles. Findings of the study overall: Any relationship between pseudoprogression and changes in top peripheral T cell clonotypes seemed absent.

Here immunoSEQ multiplex PCR was the method, and the copy in TCRdb shows in-frame clones only, minus some. The data show 40,000 or so clones, roughly 90% seen once. Looked up from germline, CDR1 is MNHNS and CDR2 is SASEGT. The CDR3 contains 15 residues. The trim removed 3 bases at V and 3 bases at J, leaving 6 bases unmatched. Time point of the sample: week 5, during vaccination. Doses comprised 300 ug of mutant IDH1 20-mer peptide each, plus topical imiquimod. Sample: PBMCs, taken from a glioma patient whose treatment included an IDH1 peptide vaccine. This TCR was sampled from a man aged 50 or older with glioma. The chain joins TRBV6-1 to TRBJ2-7; 9 bases match TRBD1. The CDR3 region has the DNA TGTGCCAGCAGTGACGCGGACAGGGGTCTCTACGAGCAGTACTTC. Protein sequence: CASSDADRGLYEQYF.